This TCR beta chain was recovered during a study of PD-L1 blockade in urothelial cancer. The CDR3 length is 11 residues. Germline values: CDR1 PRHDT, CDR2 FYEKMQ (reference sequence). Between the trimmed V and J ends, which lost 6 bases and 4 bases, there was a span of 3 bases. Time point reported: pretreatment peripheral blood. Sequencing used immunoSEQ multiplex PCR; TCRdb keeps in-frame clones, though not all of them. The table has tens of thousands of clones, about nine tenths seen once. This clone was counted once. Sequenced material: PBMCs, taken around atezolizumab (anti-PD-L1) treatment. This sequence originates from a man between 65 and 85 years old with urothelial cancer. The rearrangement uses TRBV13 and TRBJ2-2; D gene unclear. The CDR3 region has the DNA TGTGCCAGCAGGAGCACCGGGGAGCTGTTTTTT. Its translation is CASRSTGELFF.